This TCR beta chain was sequenced for a study of shared clonotypes between healthy human individuals. Evenly divided among several immunoSEQ plates was the genomic DNA of each subset. Here immunoSEQ multiplex PCR was the method, and the copy in TCRdb shows in-frame clones only, minus some. The data contain some 500,000 clones, around 80% of them singletons. Trimming at V came to 11 bases and at J to 5 bases, leaving 9 bases not matched to a gene. Germline-derived CDR1 and CDR2 are MNHNS and SASEGT. This CDR3 region has 13 residues. The sequencing sample was made of PBMCs. The receptor's source is a woman in her thirties or forties in good health. Some clones in this sample may be carry-over from other donors' samples. This chain connects TRBV6-1 to TRBJ2-5; TRBD2 matches at 9 bases. The CDR3 sequence: CAFGASGVETQYF. As DNA, the CDR3 is TGTGCCTTTGGGGCTAGCGGGGTGGAGACCCAGTACTTC.